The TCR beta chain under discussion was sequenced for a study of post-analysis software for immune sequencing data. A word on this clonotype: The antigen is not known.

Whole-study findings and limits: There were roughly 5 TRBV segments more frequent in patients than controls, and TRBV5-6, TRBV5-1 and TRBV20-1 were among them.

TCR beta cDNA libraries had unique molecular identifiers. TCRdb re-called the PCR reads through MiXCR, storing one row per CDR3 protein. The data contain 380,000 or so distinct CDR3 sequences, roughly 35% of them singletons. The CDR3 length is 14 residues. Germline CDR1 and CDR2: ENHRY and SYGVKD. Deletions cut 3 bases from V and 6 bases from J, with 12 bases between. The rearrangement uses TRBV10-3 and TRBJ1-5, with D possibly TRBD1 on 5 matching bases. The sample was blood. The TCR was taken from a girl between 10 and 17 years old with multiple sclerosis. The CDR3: CAISERGEGQPQHF. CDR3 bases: TGTGCCATCAGTGAACGGGGGGAAGGTCAGCCCCAGCATTTT.